This TCR beta chain is from a study (dated by TCRdb to 2021 to 2024). TCR beta chain repertoires were profiled by survey-level sequencing on the immunoSEQ platform. The authors' pipeline ran thus. Repertoire diversity was quantified by the inverse Simpson index, and CDR3 amino acid length spectratypes and V-J pairing frequencies were compared. TCR beta CDR3 sequences were matched against VDJdb to annotate clonotypes specific to SARS-CoV-2, CMV, influenza A and EBV. The table comes from immuneACCESS by way of TCRdb, which keeps in-frame sequences with V and J called. Part of the clones is missing from these tables; in studies checked, under half for an unresolved V gene and the rest for unknown reasons. V, J and clone size are those of that table, while D and trimming were read from the DNA. The sample includes some 70,000 clones, with over 85% observed a single time. The ten largest clones capture roughly 4.6% of the sample.

PBMCs were isolated from peripheral blood, and TCR beta sequencing was performed on genomic DNA from unsorted PBMCs. Concerning this clone itself: Its antigen remains unidentified. One base away there is no much larger clone; base qualities are not given.

V loses 1 base, J loses 3 bases, and the germline ends lie 10 bases apart. From the germline V gene (reference sequence), CDR1 is LNHDA and CDR2 is SQIVND. The CDR3, cysteine through phenylalanine, is 15 amino acids long. The sequence is cut down to CDR3 DNA, 45 bases in frame from base 1. On the study overall, not on this receptor specifically: According to the authors, more investigation is needed, including longitudinal sampling and evaluation of a control group.

The TCR sequence derives from a man aged 35-49 years with rheumatoid arthritis. What was sequenced was PBMCs. Recombination joined TRBV19 with TRBJ1-5; perhaps TRBD1 is the D gene, with 5 bases matching. The CDR3 protein is CASSIGDVTNQPQHF. The nucleotide sequence reads TGTGCCAGTAGTATAGGGGACGTAACCAATCAGCCCCAGCATTTT.